The rows below give T cell receptor beta chains drawn from one sample of a study of T-cell reconstitution after alpha-beta-depleted transplantation in children. TCRdb recomputed calls from the PCR reads with MiXCR, one row per CDR3 protein. The sample shows around 250,000 distinct CDR3 sequences, 9.5% to 10% of them seen only once. The starting material was PBMCs from the stem cell graft donor, obtained from the stem cell graft. The origin of the receptors is a human donor who donated a stem cell graft to a child with SCID. CDR3s include the opening cysteine and the closing phenylalanine or tryptophan. Each record gives: V gene, D gene, J gene, clone size, CDR3 DNA, CDR3 protein. A D gene is named only where the DNA matches it firmly. Clone size is not always given. Where it is, it says once, few, many or a class for expanded clones.

v_gene: TRBV2; d_gene: -; j_gene: TRBJ1-2; abundance: few; CDR3nt: TGTGCCAGCAGTCGGGACCTCTATGGCTACACCTTC; CDR3aa: CASSRDLYGYTF
v_gene: TRBV27; d_gene: -; j_gene: TRBJ2-1; abundance: few; CDR3nt: TGTGCCAGCAGTTTATCGCCAATCTCATCCTACAATGAGCAGTTCTTC; CDR3aa: CASSLSPISSYNEQFF
v_gene: TRBV20-1; d_gene: TRBD2; j_gene: TRBJ2-5; abundance: -; CDR3nt: TGCAGTGCGATTCCGGGGGGATTACTACAAGAGACCCAGTACTTC; CDR3aa: CSAIPGGLLQETQYF
v_gene: TRBV29-1; d_gene: TRBD2; j_gene: TRBJ2-5; abundance: few; CDR3nt: TGCAGCGCCGAGTTAGCGGGGGTAGGAGAGTCCCAGTACTTC; CDR3aa: CSAELAGVGESQYF
v_gene: TRBV6-5; d_gene: -; j_gene: TRBJ2-5; abundance: -; CDR3nt: TGTGCCAGCAGTTCCCTCGGGACCCAGTACTTC; CDR3aa: CASSSLGTQYF
v_gene: TRBV7-9; d_gene: -; j_gene: TRBJ1-6; abundance: -; CDR3nt: TGTGCCAGCAGCCCTAGCGGGGGGGGCCGATCACCCCTCCACTTT; CDR3aa: CASSPSGGGRSPLHF
v_gene: TRBV27; d_gene: -; j_gene: TRBJ2-1; abundance: -; CDR3nt: TGTGCCAGCCGACTAGTCCCTGGGAATGAGAAGTTCTTC; CDR3aa: CASRLVPGNEKFF
v_gene: TRBV5-1; d_gene: -; j_gene: TRBJ2-2; abundance: few; CDR3nt: TGCGCCAGCAGCCTAACGAACACCGGGGAGCTGTTTTTT; CDR3aa: CASSLTNTGELFF
v_gene: TRBV3-1; d_gene: -; j_gene: TRBJ2-3; abundance: few; CDR3nt: TGTGCCAGCTGCAAGGAGGGGCCTTGGACAGATACGCAGTATTTT; CDR3aa: CASCKEGPWTDTQYF
v_gene: TRBV20-1; d_gene: TRBD1; j_gene: TRBJ1-1; abundance: few; CDR3nt: TGCAGTGCTAGAGCAACCCGGGACAGGGTTTGGATGAACACTGAAGCTTTCTTT; CDR3aa: CSARATRDRVWMNTEAFF
v_gene: TRBV27; d_gene: TRBD1; j_gene: TRBJ1-4; abundance: -; CDR3nt: TGTGCCAGCAGTTCCCTTCGGACAGGGGGCTTGGGAACTAATGAAAAACTGTTTTTT; CDR3aa: CASSSLRTGGLGTNEKLFF
v_gene: TRBV19; d_gene: -; j_gene: TRBJ2-1; abundance: many; CDR3nt: TGTGCCAGTAGTATGTCCGGGACACCTCCTTACAATGAGCAGTTCTTC; CDR3aa: CASSMSGTPPYNEQFF
v_gene: TRBV21-1; d_gene: -; j_gene: TRBJ2-2; abundance: -; CDR3nt: TGTGCCAGCAGCAGAATCCGGGACAGGGTACCCAACACCGGGGAGCTGTTTTTT; CDR3aa: CASSRIRDRVPNTGELFF
v_gene: TRBV29-1; d_gene: -; j_gene: TRBJ2-7; abundance: -; CDR3nt: TGCAGCGCCGGTACGAGCGGCAGCTCCCAAGAGCAGTACTTC; CDR3aa: CSAGTSGSSQEQYF
v_gene: TRBV7-9; d_gene: TRBD2; j_gene: TRBJ2-1; abundance: few; CDR3nt: TGTGCCAGCAGCTCCCTAGCGGGGGGGACCAATGAGCAGTTCTTC; CDR3aa: CASSSLAGGTNEQFF
v_gene: TRBV24-1; d_gene: -; j_gene: TRBJ2-1; abundance: -; CDR3nt: TGTGCCACCAGTGACTCTGGCAGGGCCCAAGTCTTC; CDR3aa: CATSDSGRAQVF
v_gene: TRBV20-1; d_gene: TRBD2; j_gene: TRBJ2-5; abundance: -; CDR3nt: TGCAGTGCCGTCAAGGCGGGGGGAAAACTACCAGGAGAGACCCAGTACTTC; CDR3aa: CSAVKAGGKLPGETQYF
v_gene: TRBV5-1; d_gene: -; j_gene: TRBJ2-1; abundance: few; CDR3nt: TGCGCCAGCAGCTTGTGGACAGAGAACGAGCAGTTCTTC; CDR3aa: CASSLWTENEQFF
v_gene: TRBV6-1; d_gene: TRBD2; j_gene: TRBJ2-1; abundance: -; CDR3nt: TGTGCCAGCAGTGAAGCTGGCGGGGGGGCCGATGAGCAGTTCTTC; CDR3aa: CASSEAGGGADEQFF
v_gene: TRBV20-1; d_gene: TRBD2; j_gene: TRBJ2-2; abundance: -; CDR3nt: TGCAGTGCTCTAGGACTAGGTCGTAACACCGGGGAGCTGTTTTTT; CDR3aa: CSALGLGRNTGELFF
v_gene: TRBV29-1; d_gene: -; j_gene: TRBJ2-1; abundance: -; CDR3nt: TGCAGCGTTGCCTACTTCTTTGAGCAGTTCTTC; CDR3aa: CSVAYFFEQFF
v_gene: TRBV10-3; d_gene: -; j_gene: TRBJ2-7; abundance: few; CDR3nt: TGTGCCATCAGTGAGTCCCGTTACGAGCAGTACTTC; CDR3aa: CAISESRYEQYF
v_gene: TRBV7-3; d_gene: -; j_gene: TRBJ2-3; abundance: -; CDR3nt: TGTGCCAGCAGTCCAAACCCTTGGGATACGCAGTATTTT; CDR3aa: CASSPNPWDTQYF
v_gene: TRBV5-1; d_gene: TRBD2; j_gene: TRBJ2-5; abundance: many; CDR3nt: TGCGCCAGCAGCTTGGGGCCAGGACTAGAACGAGAGACCCAGTACTTC; CDR3aa: CASSLGPGLERETQYF
v_gene: TRBV12-3/TRBV12-4; d_gene: TRBD1; j_gene: TRBJ2-2; abundance: -; CDR3nt: TGTGCCAGCAGTGATACAGGGGCCGGGGAGCTGTTTTTT; CDR3aa: CASSDTGAGELFF
v_gene: TRBV5-5; d_gene: -; j_gene: TRBJ2-7; abundance: -; CDR3nt: TGTGCCAGCCGAATCCCGGGCAACTACGAGCAGTACTTC; CDR3aa: CASRIPGNYEQYF
v_gene: TRBV5-6; d_gene: -; j_gene: TRBJ2-2; abundance: -; CDR3nt: TGTGCCAGCAGCTTGCGGAGGTTCGGGGAGCTGTTTTTT; CDR3aa: CASSLRRFGELFF
v_gene: TRBV29-1; d_gene: -; j_gene: TRBJ1-2; abundance: -; CDR3nt: TGCAGCGTTCTGGGGGATGGCTACACCTTC; CDR3aa: CSVLGDGYTF
v_gene: TRBV20-1; d_gene: -; j_gene: TRBJ2-7; abundance: -; CDR3nt: TGCAGTGCAAGAGGACTGGGACGGTCCTACGAGCAGTACTTC; CDR3aa: CSARGLGRSYEQYF
v_gene: TRBV14; d_gene: TRBD1; j_gene: TRBJ2-7; abundance: -; CDR3nt: TGTGCCAGCAGTATGGCACAGGGGGCGAGCGAGCAGTACTTC; CDR3aa: CASSMAQGASEQYF
v_gene: TRBV7-9; d_gene: -; j_gene: TRBJ2-3; abundance: -; CDR3nt: TGTGCCAGCAGCTTAATCGCAGATTCCACAGATACGCAGTATTTT; CDR3aa: CASSLIADSTDTQYF
v_gene: TRBV15; d_gene: -; j_gene: TRBJ2-5; abundance: many; CDR3nt: TGTGCCACCAGCAGAGCTCAGGGCCTCGGAGAGACCCAGTACTTC; CDR3aa: CATSRAQGLGETQYF
v_gene: TRBV20-1; d_gene: -; j_gene: TRBJ2-2; abundance: many; CDR3nt: TGCAGTGCAATCAACTGGACGAACACCGGGGAGCTGTTTTTT; CDR3aa: CSAINWTNTGELFF
v_gene: TRBV5-1; d_gene: -; j_gene: TRBJ2-1; abundance: many; CDR3nt: TGCGCCAGCAGCTTGGGGCCGGCAGGGGTCTCCTACAATGAGCAGTTCTTC; CDR3aa: CASSLGPAGVSYNEQFF
v_gene: TRBV10-3; d_gene: -; j_gene: TRBJ2-1; abundance: -; CDR3nt: TGTGCCACCGAGGACATAGAGGACAATGAGCAGTTCTTC; CDR3aa: CATEDIEDNEQFF
v_gene: TRBV5-8; d_gene: -; j_gene: TRBJ1-4; abundance: -; CDR3nt: TGTGCCAGCAGCATCATGGCAGGGGCGCAAACTAATGAAAAACTGTTTTTT; CDR3aa: CASSIMAGAQTNEKLFF
v_gene: TRBV27; d_gene: -; j_gene: TRBJ2-3; abundance: few; CDR3nt: TGTGCCAGCAGTCCCGTTAGTGCACCGACAGATACGCAGTATTTT; CDR3aa: CASSPVSAPTDTQYF
v_gene: TRBV20-1; d_gene: -; j_gene: TRBJ2-7; abundance: -; CDR3nt: TGCAGTGCTAGAGATTTTAAGGGCAGCTCCTACGAGCAGTACTTC; CDR3aa: CSARDFKGSSYEQYF
v_gene: TRBV7-3; d_gene: TRBD1; j_gene: TRBJ1-2; abundance: few; CDR3nt: TGTGCCAGCAGCTCCGGACAGGGGACGGTGTATGGCTACACCTTC; CDR3aa: CASSSGQGTVYGYTF
v_gene: TRBV3-1; d_gene: -; j_gene: TRBJ1-1; abundance: -; CDR3nt: TGTGCCACGCAGGCAGCGATGAACACTGAAGCTTTCTTT; CDR3aa: CATQAAMNTEAFF
v_gene: TRBV9; d_gene: -; j_gene: TRBJ2-5; abundance: many; CDR3nt: TGTGCCAGCAGCGTAGCTACAGGAGAGACCCAGTACTTC; CDR3aa: CASSVATGETQYF
v_gene: TRBV6-1; d_gene: TRBD2; j_gene: TRBJ2-1; abundance: few; CDR3nt: TGTGCCAGCATACCGACTAGCGGGGGTTACAATGAGCAGTTCTTC; CDR3aa: CASIPTSGGYNEQFF
v_gene: TRBV27; d_gene: -; j_gene: TRBJ1-5; abundance: few; CDR3nt: TGTGCCAGCAGTTTAGGGTCAGGGTACCAGCCCCAGCATTTT; CDR3aa: CASSLGSGYQPQHF
v_gene: TRBV11-2; d_gene: TRBD1; j_gene: TRBJ2-3; abundance: few; CDR3nt: TGTGCCAGCAGCCCGGAGACAGGGGTAGCAGATACGCAGTATTTT; CDR3aa: CASSPETGVADTQYF
v_gene: TRBV5-1; d_gene: TRBD1; j_gene: TRBJ1-4; abundance: few; CDR3nt: TGCGCCAGCACCGGGGACAGGGGCGGGAGTGAAAAACTGTTTTTT; CDR3aa: CASTGDRGGSEKLFF
v_gene: TRBV19; d_gene: -; j_gene: TRBJ2-3; abundance: -; CDR3nt: TGTGCCAGTACCATACAAGGTATTGATACGCAGTATTTT; CDR3aa: CASTIQGIDTQYF
v_gene: TRBV7-8; d_gene: TRBD2; j_gene: TRBJ2-1; abundance: -; CDR3nt: TGTGCCAGCAGCCCTAAAGGACTAGCGACCAATGAGCAGTTCTTC; CDR3aa: CASSPKGLATNEQFF
v_gene: TRBV5-1; d_gene: -; j_gene: TRBJ2-1; abundance: -; CDR3nt: TGCGCCAGCAGCTTGGCGGTGGGGAGCTCCTACAATGAGCAGTTCTTC; CDR3aa: CASSLAVGSSYNEQFF
v_gene: TRBV24-1; d_gene: -; j_gene: TRBJ2-7; abundance: -; CDR3nt: TGTGCCACCAACTGGCCCTACGAGCAGTACTTC; CDR3aa: CATNWPYEQYF
v_gene: TRBV5-4; d_gene: TRBD1; j_gene: TRBJ2-4; abundance: -; CDR3nt: TGTGCCAGCAGCTTGCGGGACAGCTACATTCAGTACTTC; CDR3aa: CASSLRDSYIQYF
v_gene: TRBV5-1; d_gene: -; j_gene: TRBJ2-3; abundance: -; CDR3nt: TGCGCCAGCAGCTTTCAACAGGGACGCACAGATACGCAGTATTTT; CDR3aa: CASSFQQGRTDTQYF
v_gene: TRBV7-2; d_gene: TRBD1; j_gene: TRBJ2-3; abundance: -; CDR3nt: TGTGCCAGCAGCCGCGACAGGGTTCGCACAGATACGCAGTATTTT; CDR3aa: CASSRDRVRTDTQYF